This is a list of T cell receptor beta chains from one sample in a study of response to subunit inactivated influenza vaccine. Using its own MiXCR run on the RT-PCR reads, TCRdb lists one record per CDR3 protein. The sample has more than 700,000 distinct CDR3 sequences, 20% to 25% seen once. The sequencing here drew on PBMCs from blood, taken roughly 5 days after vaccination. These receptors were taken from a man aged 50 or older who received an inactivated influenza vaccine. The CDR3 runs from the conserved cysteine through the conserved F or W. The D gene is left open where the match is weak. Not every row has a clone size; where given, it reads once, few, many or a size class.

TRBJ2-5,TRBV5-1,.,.,TGCGCCAGCAGCTTGGTGGGGTCTCGAGAGACCCAGTACTTC,CASSLVGSRETQYF
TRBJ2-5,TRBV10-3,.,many,TGTGCCATCAGTGACCGCAAGATTGGGGAAGAGACCCAGTACTTC,CAISDRKIGEETQYF
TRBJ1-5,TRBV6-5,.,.,TGTGCCAGCAGTTTGGGACTCCGAAATCAGCCCCAGCATTTT,CASSLGLRNQPQHF
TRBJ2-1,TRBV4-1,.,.,TGCGCCAGCAGGAAATTCACCGGGCTAGGTTCATTCAATGAGCAGTTCTTC,CASRKFTGLGSFNEQFF
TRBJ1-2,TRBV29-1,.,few,TGCAGCGTTCCAGGCAGTAGGGGCTATGGCTACACCTTC,CSVPGSRGYGYTF
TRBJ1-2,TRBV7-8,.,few,TGTGCCAGCAGCTCCGGAGGGAATGGCTACACCTTC,CASSSGGNGYTF
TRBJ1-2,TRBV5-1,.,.,TGCGCCAGCAGCTTGGATCGGGACGCGGTGATGAATGGCTACACCTTC,CASSLDRDAVMNGYTF
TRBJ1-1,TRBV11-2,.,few,TGTGCCAGCAGCTCCTCGGGTCGGGGGAACACTGAAGCTTTCTTT,CASSSSGRGNTEAFF
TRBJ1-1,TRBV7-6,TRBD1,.,TGTGCCAGCAGCCCTCCCGGGACAGGGAGCGGTGAAGCTTTCTTT,CASSPPGTGSGEAFF
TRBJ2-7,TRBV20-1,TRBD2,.,TGCAGTCTATGGGGGCGGGAGGCCCTCCAGCAGTACTTC,CSLWGREALQQYF
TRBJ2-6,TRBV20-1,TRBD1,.,TGCAGTGCTAGAGAGTTTGGGAGACAGGGGGCATCTGGGGCCAACGTCCTGACTTTC,CSAREFGRQGASGANVLTF
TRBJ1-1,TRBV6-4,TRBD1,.,TGTGCCAGCAGTGCGCTCCCGGGACAGACTGAAGCTTTCTTT,CASSALPGQTEAFF
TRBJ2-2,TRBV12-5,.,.,TGTGCTAGTGGTTCAATCCCGGGCAGGGGCAACACCGGGGAGCTGTTTTTT,CASGSIPGRGNTGELFF
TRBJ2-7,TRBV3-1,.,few,TGTGCCAGCAGCCAAGAGTGGCTTTACGAGCAGTACTTC,CASSQEWLYEQYF